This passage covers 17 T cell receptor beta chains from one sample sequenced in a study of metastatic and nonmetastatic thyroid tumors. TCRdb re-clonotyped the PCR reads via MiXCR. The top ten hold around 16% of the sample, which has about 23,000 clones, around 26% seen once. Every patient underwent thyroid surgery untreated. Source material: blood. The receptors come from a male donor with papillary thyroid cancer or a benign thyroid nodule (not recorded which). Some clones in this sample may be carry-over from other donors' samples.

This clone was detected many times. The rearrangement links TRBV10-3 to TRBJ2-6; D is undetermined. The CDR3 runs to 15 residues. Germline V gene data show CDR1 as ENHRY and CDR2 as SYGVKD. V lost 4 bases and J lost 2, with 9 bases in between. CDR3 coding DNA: TGTGCCATCAGTGTAGGAGATCCTGGGGCCAACGTCCTGACTTTC. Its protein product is CAISVGDPGANVLTF.

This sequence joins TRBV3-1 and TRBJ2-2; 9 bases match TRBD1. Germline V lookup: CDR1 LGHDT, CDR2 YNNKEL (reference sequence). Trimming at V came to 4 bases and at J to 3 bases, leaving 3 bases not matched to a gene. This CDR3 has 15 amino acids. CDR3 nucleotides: TGTGCCAGCAGCCGAGGGGACAGGGACACCGGGGAGCTGTTTTTT. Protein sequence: CASSRGDRDTGELFF.

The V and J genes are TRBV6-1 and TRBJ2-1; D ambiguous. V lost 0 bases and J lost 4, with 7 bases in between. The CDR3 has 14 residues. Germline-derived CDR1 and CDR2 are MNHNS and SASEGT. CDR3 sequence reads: CASSEADEYNEQFF. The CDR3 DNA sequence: TGTGCCAGCAGTGAAGCTGACGAATACAATGAGCAGTTCTTC.

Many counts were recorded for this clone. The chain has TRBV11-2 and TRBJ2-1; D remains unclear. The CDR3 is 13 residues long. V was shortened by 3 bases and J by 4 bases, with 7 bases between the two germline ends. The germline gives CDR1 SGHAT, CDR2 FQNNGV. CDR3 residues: CASSFSRYNEQFF. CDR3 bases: TGTGCCAGCAGCTTCTCTAGATACAATGAGCAGTTCTTC.

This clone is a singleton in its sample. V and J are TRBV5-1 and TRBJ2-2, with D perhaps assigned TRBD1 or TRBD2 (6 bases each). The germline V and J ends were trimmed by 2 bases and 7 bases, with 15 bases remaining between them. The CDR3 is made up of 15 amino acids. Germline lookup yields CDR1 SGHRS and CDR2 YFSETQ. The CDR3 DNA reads TGCGCCAGCAGCTTCTTTCGGGGGCAAGGCGGGGAGCTGTTTTTT. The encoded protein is CASSFFRGQGGELFF.

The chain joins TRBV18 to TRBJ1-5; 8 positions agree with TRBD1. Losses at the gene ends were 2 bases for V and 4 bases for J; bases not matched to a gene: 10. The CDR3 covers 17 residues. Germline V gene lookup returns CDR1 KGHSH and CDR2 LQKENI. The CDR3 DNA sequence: TGTGCCAGCTCACCAGGACAGGGTAATATAGGTAATCAGCCCCAGCATTTT. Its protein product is CASSPGQGNIGNQPQHF.

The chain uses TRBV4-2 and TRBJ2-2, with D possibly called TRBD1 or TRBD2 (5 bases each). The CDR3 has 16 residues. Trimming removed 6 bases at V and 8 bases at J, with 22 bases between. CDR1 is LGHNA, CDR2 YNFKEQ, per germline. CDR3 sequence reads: CASSLMSWGIAGELFF. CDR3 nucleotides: TGTGCCAGCAGTCTAATGAGCTGGGGGATTGCTGGGGAGCTGTTTTTT.

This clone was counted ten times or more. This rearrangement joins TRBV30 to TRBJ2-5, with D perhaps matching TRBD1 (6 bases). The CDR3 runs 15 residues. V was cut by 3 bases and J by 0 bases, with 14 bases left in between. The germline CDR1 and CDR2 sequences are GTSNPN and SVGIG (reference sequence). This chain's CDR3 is CAWSTLGTYQETQYF. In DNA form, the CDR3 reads TGTGCCTGGAGCACTTTAGGGACATACCAAGAGACCCAGTACTTC.

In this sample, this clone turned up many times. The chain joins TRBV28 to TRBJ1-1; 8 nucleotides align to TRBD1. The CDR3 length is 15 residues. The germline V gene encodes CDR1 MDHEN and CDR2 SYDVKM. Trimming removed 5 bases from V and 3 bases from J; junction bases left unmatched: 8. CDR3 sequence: CASSPQGAGDTEAFF. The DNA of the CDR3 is TGTGCCAGCAGTCCCCAGGGGGCCGGAGACACTGAAGCTTTCTTT.

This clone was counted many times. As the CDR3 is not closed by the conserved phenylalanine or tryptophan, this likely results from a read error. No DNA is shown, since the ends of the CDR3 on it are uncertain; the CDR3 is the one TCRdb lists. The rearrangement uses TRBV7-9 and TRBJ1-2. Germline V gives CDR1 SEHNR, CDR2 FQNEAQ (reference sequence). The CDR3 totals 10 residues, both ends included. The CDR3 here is CASSLGLAGD.

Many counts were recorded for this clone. The DNA of the CDR3 is TGTGCCAGCAGCCAAGGAAGTGTGGAGACCCAGTACTTC. Protein sequence: CASSQGSVETQYF. The rearrangement uses TRBV4-2 and TRBJ2-5, with D uncertain. This CDR3 spans 13 amino acids. V was shortened by 1 base and J by 5 bases, with 8 bases between the two germline ends. Germline V gene sequence: CDR1 LGHNA, CDR2 YNFKEQ.

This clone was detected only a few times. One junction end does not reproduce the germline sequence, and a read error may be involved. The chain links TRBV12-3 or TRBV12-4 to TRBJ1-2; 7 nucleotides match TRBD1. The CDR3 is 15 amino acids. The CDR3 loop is CASSLGTADNYGYTF. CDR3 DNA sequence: TGTGCCAGCAGCTTAGGGACAGCGGATAACTATGGCTACACCTTC.

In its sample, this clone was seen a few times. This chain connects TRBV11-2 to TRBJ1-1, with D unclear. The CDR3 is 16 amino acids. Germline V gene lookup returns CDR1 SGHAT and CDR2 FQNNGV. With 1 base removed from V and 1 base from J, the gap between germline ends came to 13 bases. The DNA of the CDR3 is TGTGCCAGCAGCTTAGGTGGAGTCCCTCGGAACACTGAAGCTTTCTTT. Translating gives CASSLGGVPRNTEAFF.

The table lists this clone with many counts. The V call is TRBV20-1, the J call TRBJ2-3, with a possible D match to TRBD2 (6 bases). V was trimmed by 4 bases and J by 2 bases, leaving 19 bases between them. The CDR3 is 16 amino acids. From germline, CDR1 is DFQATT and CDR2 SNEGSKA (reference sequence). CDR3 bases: TGCAGTGCTAAGACGGGACTCCCCACCCACACAGATACGCAGTATTTT. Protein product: CSAKTGLPTHTDTQYF.

The CDR3 reads CASRAETSASIATF. CDR3 nucleotide sequence: TGTGCCAGCAGAGCTGAAACATCGGCCAGCATCGCCACCTTC. This chain uses TRBV11-3 with TRBJ1-2; D remains ambiguous. The CDR3 has 14 residues. CDR1 SGHNT and CDR2 YENEEA come from the germline V gene. Trimming removed 6 bases at V and 13 bases at J, with 24 bases between.

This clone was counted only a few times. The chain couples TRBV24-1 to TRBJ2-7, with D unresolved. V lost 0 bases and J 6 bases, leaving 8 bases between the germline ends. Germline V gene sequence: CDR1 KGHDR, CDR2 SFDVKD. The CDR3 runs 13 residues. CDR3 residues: CATSDLTPSEQYF. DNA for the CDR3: TGTGCCACCAGTGATTTGACACCGTCCGAGCAGTACTTC.

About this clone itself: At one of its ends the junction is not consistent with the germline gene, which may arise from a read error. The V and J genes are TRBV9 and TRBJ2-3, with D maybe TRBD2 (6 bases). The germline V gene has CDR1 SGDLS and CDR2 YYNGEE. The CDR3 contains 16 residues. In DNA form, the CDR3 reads TGTTCCAGCAGCGTCGGGGGAGTCGGGGCCTCAGATACGCAGTATTTT. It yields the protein CSSSVGGVGASDTQYF.